These T cell receptor beta chains were read from a single sample in a study of blood T cell repertoires in COVID-19. Repertoires were generated with immunoSEQ multiplex PCR, while TCRdb's copy carries only in-frame clones and drops some. The sample includes more than 200,000 clones, about 88% of them seen just once. Sequenced sample: peripheral blood. These receptors came from a woman aged 45 to 65 with COVID-19, enrolled during active disease. The CDR3 runs from the conserved cysteine through the conserved F or W. The D gene is left open where the match is weak. Rows give clone size only sometimes, using once, few, many, or a class for an expanded clone.

>TRBJ1-2|TRBV6-5|-|once
TGTGCCAGCAGTTACGGAGGGACGTTCGGCTACACCTTC
CASSYGGTFGYTF
>TRBJ2-3|TRBV10-3|-|-
TGTGCCATCAACCCAGAAGGCACAGATACGCAGTATTTT
CAINPEGTDTQYF
>TRBJ2-5|TRBV29-1|TRBD1|many
TGCAGCGTTGAGGCCGCAGGGGGTCAGGAGACCCAGTACTTC
CSVEAAGGQETQYF
>TRBJ1-3|TRBV2|-|-
TGTGCCAGCAGTGAAGTTCGTGGAAACACCATATATTTT
CASSEVRGNTIYF
>TRBJ2-4|TRBV6-2/TRBV6-3|-|-
TGTGCCAGCAGTCAACTTACCCCCTTAAAGCCCAAAAACATTCAGTACTTC
CASSQLTPLKPKNIQYF
>TRBJ1-2|TRBV5-1|TRBD1|-
TGCGCCAGCAGCCAGACAGGGGGCAACTATGGCTACACCTTC
CASSQTGGNYGYTF
>TRBJ2-3|TRBV18|TRBD1|-
TGTGCCAGCTCACCACCGGGACAGACAGATACGCAGTATTTT
CASSPPGQTDTQYF
>TRBJ1-1|TRBV19|-|-
TGTGCCAGTAGTATTCAGGGTACACAGAACACTGAAGCTTTCTTT
CASSIQGTQNTEAFF
>TRBJ2-1|TRBV19|TRBD1|-
TGTGCCAGTAATGACAGGGGGCCCTACAATGAGCAGTTCTTC
CASNDRGPYNEQFF
>TRBJ1-2|TRBV28|-|few
TGTGCCAGCAGTCCACTGGACACGATCTATGGCTACACCTTC
CASSPLDTIYGYTF
>TRBJ2-7|TRBV24-1|-|-
TGTGCCACCAGTGATCACAGGGTCCCTTGGGTGCAGTACTTC
CATSDHRVPWVQYF
>TRBJ2-3|TRBV10-1|-|-
TGCGCCAGCAGTGATGTCCTCCCAGATACGCAGTATTTT
CASSDVLPDTQYF
>TRBJ2-3|TRBV7-2|-|-
TGTGCCAGCAGCTTCCAGGGCCCCTCATCAGATACGCAGTATTTT
CASSFQGPSSDTQYF
>TRBJ1-2|TRBV5-1|-|-
TGCGCCAGCAGCTTGGCCGGGGGGCTAGGGAATGGCTACACCTTC
CASSLAGGLGNGYTF
>TRBJ2-2|TRBV6-5|TRBD2|-
TGTGCCAGCAGCCTTAGCGGGGACACCGGGGAGCTGTTTTTT
CASSLSGDTGELFF
>TRBJ1-1|TRBV6-5|-|-
TGTGCCAGCAGGGGAACAGGGAACACTGAAGCTTTCTTT
CASRGTGNTEAFF
>TRBJ2-1|TRBV4-1|-|-
TGCGCCAGCAGCCAAGAAGGCGGGGAATACAATGAGCAGTTCTTC
CASSQEGGEYNEQFF
>TRBJ1-1|TRBV28|-|-
TGTGCCAGCACCTCGGTTCGGCCCGGACAGCTTGCCTTGAGTGACACTGAAGCTTTCTTT
CASTSVRPGQLALSDTEAFF
>TRBJ1-6|TRBV4-1|-|-
TGCGCCAGCAGCCACCTGAGTATTGGCGGGGATCGGTCACCCCTCCACTTT
CASSHLSIGGDRSPLHF
>TRBJ1-2|TRBV27|TRBD1|-
TGTGCCAGCAGTCCCGGACAGGGAGTCTATGGCTACACCTTC
CASSPGQGVYGYTF
>TRBJ2-6|TRBV13|-|-
TGTGCCAGCAGGCTCGGGACTTCTACGCGGGGGGCCAACGTCCTGACTTTC
CASRLGTSTRGANVLTF
>TRBJ2-2|TRBV6-5|-|-
TGTGCCAGCAGTCGGAAAGCAGGGAACACCGGGGAGCTGTTTTTT
CASSRKAGNTGELFF
>TRBJ1-2|TRBV18|TRBD1|-
TGTGCCAGCTCACCACGGACAGGGGATAACTATGGCTACACCTTC
CASSPRTGDNYGYTF
>TRBJ2-3|TRBV9|TRBD2|-
TGTGCCAGCAGCGTAACGGGACTAAGCACAGATACGCAGTATTTT
CASSVTGLSTDTQYF
>TRBJ1-2|TRBV29-1|-|-
TGCAGCGTTGAGACAGCCCTTTTCTATGGCTACACCTTC
CSVETALFYGYTF
>TRBJ1-2|TRBV20-1|-|-
TGCAGTGCTAGTAAAGGGGATGCAGGCTCTGGCTACACCTTC
CSASKGDAGSGYTF
>TRBJ2-6|TRBV19|TRBD2|-
TGTGCCAGTAGTATAGTAGTGGGTTCGGGGGGCTCTGGGGCCAACGTCCTGACTTTC
CASSIVVGSGGSGANVLTF
>TRBJ2-1|TRBV5-1|-|few
TGCGCCAGCAGCTTGGCCGGGGTAGCCCTTCGGAATGAGCAGTTCTTC
CASSLAGVALRNEQFF
>TRBJ1-2|TRBV5-1|-|-
TGCGCCAGCAGCGGTGAGGTCGGTCCGTTGGTCGGCTACACCTTC
CASSGEVGPLVGYTF
>TRBJ2-2|TRBV2|TRBD2|-
TGTGCCAGCACGGGGGGGCGGAACACCGGGGAGCTGTTTTTT
CASTGGRNTGELFF
>TRBJ2-1|TRBV18|TRBD2|-
TGTGCCAGCTCTCCCTCACGAATTAGCGGGGTCTACAATGAGCAGTTCTTC
CASSPSRISGVYNEQFF
>TRBJ2-7|TRBV6-5|TRBD1|-
TGTGCCAGCACCGGAGGGGACAGGTCTCACGAGCAGTACTTC
CASTGGDRSHEQYF
>TRBJ2-7|TRBV29-1|TRBD1|few
TGCAGCGTCGGGACAGGGGGCCCCTACGAGCAGTACTTC
CSVGTGGPYEQYF
>TRBJ2-1|TRBV7-9|TRBD1|-
TGTGCCAGCAGCGCGTCCACAGGGGGTGGGTTCTCCAGGCAGTTCTTC
CASSASTGGGFSRQFF
>TRBJ1-1|TRBV13|TRBD1|few
TGTGCCAGCAGCTTAAACGGACAGGGAATCACTGAAGCTTTCTTT
CASSLNGQGITEAFF
>TRBJ1-6|TRBV5-6|-|-
TGTGCCAGCAGCTTGGATACCGGACAAATCTATAATTCACCCCTCCACTTT
CASSLDTGQIYNSPLHF
>TRBJ1-4|TRBV28|-|-
TGTGCCAGCAGCCGTACAGCTAATGAAAAACTGTTTTTT
CASSRTANEKLFF
>TRBJ1-2|TRBV10-3|TRBD1|once
TGTGCCATCAGTTCAAACAGGGGTTTGAGCTATGGCTACACCTTC
CAISSNRGLSYGYTF